This T cell receptor (beta chain) comes out of a study of cytomegalovirus exposure and HLA in healthy donors. The table lists this clone with a count of one. The study ran its PCR with 60 Vbeta and 13 Jbeta primers. TCRdb's copy holds only in-frame clones and misses some; the assay was immunoSEQ multiplex PCR. The data show some 110,000 clones, with 60% to 85% seen just once and under 1.5% held by the top ten. Trimming removed 5 bases from V and 14 bases from J, with 18 bases in between. Germline V CDR1 and CDR2: SGHVS, FQNEAQ. The CDR3 runs 12 residues. The rearrangement links TRBV7-8 to TRBJ1-2; D is perhaps TRBD1 (6 bases). The source of this sequence is a man aged 40-49 years in good health and CMV-seronegative. The sequencing input was PBMCs. In nucleotides, the CDR3 is TGTGCCAGCAGCGAGGGACACCCCCTGGGGACCTTC. As protein: CASSEGHPLGTF.